This TCR beta chain was captured in a study of T cell responses to AZD1222 COVID-19 vaccine. Study results and limitations: In a largely white British group with more females than males, clonal diversity was possibly underestimated. Within unmutated variant regions lay the reported targets of nearly half of spike-specific TCRs. The breadth and depth of Spike-specific TCRs increased once two AZD1222 doses had been given. Among vaccine-associated CD4 TCRs, coverage spanned spike, with dominance at 160-218 and 743-854.

V was pared by 5 bases and J by 6 bases, with 2 bases of the junction left unmatched. The CDR3 has 12 amino acids. Looked up from germline, CDR1 is MNHNY and CDR2 is SVGAGI (reference sequence). Comment on this clone: Its target is unknown.

Only in-frame clones appear in the TCRdb table, and some are missing; sequencing was by immunoSEQ multiplex PCR. The profile shows some 190,000 clones, about 90% of them singletons. Sequences were derived from peripheral blood, sampled 28 days after the second AZD1222 dose. The source of this sequence is an adult who received the AZD1222 COVID-19 vaccine. The chain employs TRBV6-6 and TRBJ2-7; 9 nucleotides align to TRBD1. This CDR3 is CASSRQGGEQYF. The DNA for the CDR3 is TGTGCCAGCAGTAGACAGGGGGGCGAGCAGTACTTC.